This T cell receptor (beta chain) was documented in a study of T cell responses to AZD1222 COVID-19 vaccine. V lost 2 bases and J lost 4, with 8 bases in between. The V gene's germline CDR1 is GTSNPN and CDR2 SVGIG (reference sequence). The CDR3 spans 12 residues. With regard to this clone: Its antigen is not identified.

Study-wide results and caveats: With dominance at 160-218 and 743-854, vaccine-associated CD4 TCRs spanned spike. Elevations in Spike-specific TCR breadth and depth followed administration of two AZD1222 doses.

The assay was immunoSEQ multiplex PCR, and TCRdb's table has in-frame clones only and misses some. This table has tens of thousands of clones, around 87% appearing once. This material consisted of peripheral blood, taken on day 0 of MenACWY control vaccination. The V gene is TRBV30, the J gene TRBJ1-2; no clear D gene. The clonotype comes from an adult in good health. The chain's CDR3 is CAWSSHPYGYTF. The CDR3 bases are TGTGCCTGGAGTAGTCACCCCTATGGCTACACCTTC.